This record concerns one T cell receptor (beta chain) sequence. Its matching antigen is unknown. The germline V gene has CDR1 SGHAT and CDR2 FQNNGV. This CDR3 is built from 15 residues. V shed 5 bases and J 5 bases; nucleotides not matched to a gene: 5. The sample is drawn from a study of T cells in Graves' hyperthyroidism and ophthalmopathy. Exclusion criteria comprised uncontrolled infection, other autoimmune disease, pregnancy or lactation. General study findings and limits: Separation of ophthalmopathy from stable hyperthyroidism was achieved by a 13 V-J model. The model forecast ophthalmopathy, anticipating it by a median around 6.5 months before onset.

Amplification targeted TCR beta CDR3 regions from RNA transcripts. During a first-round RT-PCR of the TCR CDR3, the HTBI primer set was used. TCRdb analysed the multiplex PCR reads with MiXCR anew, one entry per CDR3 protein. The table records about 740,000 distinct CDR3 sequences, around 15% of them present only once. Sequencing input: blood. This receptor was identified in a woman aged 18-30 years with Graves' hyperthyroidism. V gene TRBV11-2 combines with J gene TRBJ1-4, with 10 nucleotides matching TRBD1. CDR3 in DNA: TGTGCCAGCAGCCGTCAGACAGGGGGCAATGAAAAACTGTTTTTT. It translates to CASSRQTGGNEKLFF.